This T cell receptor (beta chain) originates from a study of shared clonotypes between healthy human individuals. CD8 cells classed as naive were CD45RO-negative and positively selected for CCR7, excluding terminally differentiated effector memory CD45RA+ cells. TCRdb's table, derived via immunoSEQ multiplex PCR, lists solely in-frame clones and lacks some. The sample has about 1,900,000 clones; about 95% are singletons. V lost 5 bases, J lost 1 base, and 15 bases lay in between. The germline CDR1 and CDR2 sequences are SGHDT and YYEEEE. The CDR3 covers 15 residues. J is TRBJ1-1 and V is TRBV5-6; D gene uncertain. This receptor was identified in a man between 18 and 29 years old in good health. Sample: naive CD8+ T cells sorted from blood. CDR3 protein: CASSMQGQRNTEAFF. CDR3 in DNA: TGTGCCAGCAGTATGCAAGGGCAACGGAACACTGAAGCTTTCTTT. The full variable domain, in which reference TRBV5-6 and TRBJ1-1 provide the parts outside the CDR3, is DAGVTQSPTHLIKTRGQQVTLRCSPKSGHDTVSWYQQALGQGPQFIFQYYEEEERQRGNFPDRFSGHQFPNYSSELNVNALLLGDSALYLCASSMQGQRNTEAFFGQGTRLTVV.